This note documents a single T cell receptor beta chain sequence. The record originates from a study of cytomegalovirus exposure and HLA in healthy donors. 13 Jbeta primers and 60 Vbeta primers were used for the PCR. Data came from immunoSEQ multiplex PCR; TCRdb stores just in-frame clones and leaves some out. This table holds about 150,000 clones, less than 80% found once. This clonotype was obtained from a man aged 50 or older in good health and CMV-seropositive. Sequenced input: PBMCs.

The CDR3 DNA is TGTGCCAGCAGCTTGGGCAGGGGGCTTAGTTCACCCCTCCACTTT. It codes for CASSLGRGLSSPLHF. The chain carries TRBV5-4 and TRBJ1-6; 8 bases are shared with TRBD1. This CDR3 contains 15 residues. Germline-derived CDR1 and CDR2 are SGHNT and YYREEE (reference sequence). V trimming: 0 bases; J trimming: 9 bases; junction bases outside the gene matches: 5.